These 28 T cell receptor beta chains came from one sample sequenced in a study of CD8 T cells in ankylosing spondylitis (dated by TCRdb to the late 2010s). Here is what the overall study found, with its caveats: Blood from ankylosing spondylitis patients appeared to be characterized by a TCR beta motif composed of several highly homologous amino acid variants.

Library construction relied on 5' RACE. TCRdb shows the sequencer as Illumina HiSeq 2500. TCRdb ran its own pipeline on the public reads, namely fastp trimming at Q25 and MiXCR clone calling, and kept in-frame beta chains. A single entry per CDR3 protein holds the most common genes and DNA from its merged rows. This sample has more than 600,000 distinct CDR3 sequences in its table, and 15% to 20% of those were observed once. The top ten hold approximately 18% of the sample. Their antigens remain unidentified. The specimen sequenced was blood, either unsorted or a sorted T cell fraction (not recorded which). The receptors shown here come from a male donor with ankylosing spondylitis.

The rearrangement uses TRBV11-2 and TRBJ2-1, with 8 bases fitting TRBD2. With V trimmed by 4 bases and J by 0 bases, 17 bases remained unmatched. Germline V gives CDR1 SGHAT, CDR2 FQNNGV. The CDR3 is 20 residues long. The CDR3, as DNA: TGTGCCAGCAGCTCACCCAAGGGCACCCGAAGCGGGAGCTCCTACAATGAGCAGTTCTTC. This encodes CASSSPKGTRSGSSYNEQFF.

V gene TRBV6-2 or TRBV6-3 combines with J gene TRBJ1-5; tentatively, D is TRBD1 (6 bases). CDR1 MNHEY and CDR2 SVGEGT come from the germline V gene. CDR3 length: 15 amino acids. Trimming removed 2 bases from V and 0 bases from J, with 8 bases in between. The CDR3 nucleotides are TGTGCCAGCAGTTACGGGGACACTAGCAATCAGCCCCAGCATTTT. Its protein product is CASSYGDTSNQPQHF.

Only a few counts were recorded for this clonotype. The V gene is TRBV4-3, the J gene TRBJ2-4; D is possibly TRBD2 (5 bases). This CDR3 spans 15 amino acids. Trimming took 0 bases from V and 6 from J, leaving 12 bases between them. From germline, CDR1 is LGHNA and CDR2 YSLEER. Written as DNA, the CDR3 is TGCGCCAGCAGCCAAGATAGGCTAGGAGGAAACATTCAGTACTTC. Amino acids: CASSQDRLGGNIQYF.

Turning to this clonotype: The junction departs from germline at one end; a sequencing error may be responsible. This rearrangement joins TRBV20-1 to TRBJ2-1, with 11 bases lining up with TRBD2. The CDR3 spans 17 residues. The germline gives CDR1 DFQATT, CDR2 SNEGSKA (reference sequence). The CDR3 DNA reads as TGCAGTGCGAGAGGCGGCATAGCGGGAGGGACCTACAATGAGCAGTTCTTC. Its translation: CSARGGIAGGTYNEQFF.

The rearrangement links TRBV5-6 to TRBJ2-7; a weak D match, TRBD1 (6 bases). CDR1 and CDR2 from the germline V gene are SGHDT and YYEEEE. The CDR3 consists of 14 residues. V lost 5 bases and J lost 4, with 16 bases in between. The chain's CDR3 is CASSPGQQLYEQYF. The CDR3 DNA is TGTGCCAGCAGTCCCGGACAGCAACTTTACGAGCAGTACTTC.

This clonotype was seen more than once but under ten times. The V call is TRBV20-1, the J call TRBJ1-6; possible D gene TRBD1, 5 bases. V was clipped by 3 bases and J by 6 bases, with 15 bases between them. The germline V gene has CDR1 DFQATT and CDR2 SNEGSKA (reference sequence). The CDR3 sequence is 15 residues long. This CDR3 is CSASDPNGGNSPLHF. For the CDR3, the DNA is TGCAGTGCTAGCGACCCTAATGGGGGTAATTCACCCCTCCACTTT.

V is TRBV20-1 and J is TRBJ1-6; 9 bases are shared with TRBD1. The CDR3 has 14 amino acids. The V gene's germline CDR1 is DFQATT and CDR2 SNEGSKA (reference sequence). Trimming took 6 bases from V and 9 from J; bases not matched to a gene: 9. The CDR3: CSAYGQGLGSPLHF. For the CDR3, the DNA is TGCAGTGCCTACGGACAGGGGTTAGGTTCACCCCTCCACTTT.

This clonotype was detected ten times or more. This chain joins TRBV5-1 and TRBJ2-1; a possible D gene is TRBD2 (6 bases). The CDR3 runs to 15 residues. V dropped 0 bases and J dropped 1 base, with 8 bases sitting between them. Germline V lookup: CDR1 SGHRS, CDR2 YFSETQ. The DNA of the CDR3 is TGCGCCAGCAGCTTGGCGGGGGAGTCCTACAATGAGCAGTTCTTC. Translating it yields CASSLAGESYNEQFF.

In its sample, this clonotype was seen many times. The chain employs TRBV24-1 and TRBJ2-6, with 7 nucleotides matching TRBD1. The ends lost 9 bases at V and 0 bases at J; junction bases unmatched: 4. Germline CDR1 and CDR2: KGHDR and SFDVKD. This CDR3 is 15 amino acids long. The CDR3 protein is CATGHRGSGANVLTF. CDR3 sequence (DNA): TGTGCCACCGGACACAGGGGCTCTGGGGCCAACGTCCTGACTTTC.

This clonotype was seen repeatedly, ten times or more. The chain couples TRBV5-1 to TRBJ1-1; 9 bases fit TRBD1. With V trimmed by 1 base and J by 3 bases, 10 bases remained unmatched. The CDR3 totals 17 residues. CDR1 SGHRS and CDR2 YFSETQ come from the germline V gene. The CDR3 sequence: CASSLWGSRDRDTEAFF. The CDR3 DNA sequence: TGCGCCAGCAGCTTGTGGGGTAGCCGGGACAGGGACACTGAAGCTTTCTTT.

V gene TRBV28 combines with J gene TRBJ2-7, with 10 bases that match TRBD2. With 6 bases clipped from V and 3 bases from J, the junction kept 14 bases outside the gene matches. Germline CDR1 is MDHEN and CDR2 is SYDVKM. CDR3 length: 17 residues. CDR3 region: CASSRTPLAGVSYEQYF. CDR3 in DNA: TGTGCCAGCAGCCGAACCCCCCTAGCGGGAGTAAGCTACGAGCAGTACTTC.

This clonotype was seen more than once but under ten times. The CDR3 spells CASSQVENGGLAGEQYF. CDR3 coding DNA: TGCGCCAGCAGCCAAGTTGAGAATGGGGGGCTCGCTGGCGAGCAGTACTTC. The rearrangement joins TRBV4-1 to TRBJ2-7; perhaps D is TRBD1 or TRBD2 (6 bases each). This CDR3 is 17 amino acids long. Germline CDR1 MGHRA, CDR2 YSYEKL. V lost 1 base and J lost 6, with 22 bases in between.

This clonotype was detected only a few times. V gene TRBV7-9 combines with J gene TRBJ2-1; D possibly corresponds to TRBD2 (6 bases). The germline gives CDR1 SEHNR, CDR2 FQNEAQ (reference sequence). V lost 4 bases and J 8 bases, leaving 18 bases between the germline ends. The CDR3 length is 15 residues. CDR3 amino acids: CASSSRDSPPYEQFF. CDR3 nucleotides: TGTGCCAGCAGCTCCCGGGACTCCCCGCCCTATGAGCAGTTCTTC.

The chain is built from TRBV6-5 and TRBJ2-2, with 10 bases lining up with TRBD2. CDR3 length: 17 residues. V shed 1 base and J 8 bases; nucleotides not matched to a gene: 10. Germline-derived CDR1 and CDR2 are MNHEY and SVGAGI. The CDR3 region has the DNA TGTGCCAGCAGTTACTTTCTGTCTAGCGGGAGTGGGGGGGAGCTGTTTTTT. Translated, it gives CASSYFLSSGSGGELFF.

The chain combines TRBV5-1 with TRBJ1-3, with D maybe TRBD1 (5 bases). This CDR3 is 14 amino acids long. Germline CDR1 and CDR2: SGHRS and YFSETQ. Trimming removed 7 bases at V and 0 bases at J, with 11 bases between. CDR3 DNA: TGCGCCAGCGGCCAGGGCAGCTCTGGAAACACCATATATTTT. Translation gives CASGQGSSGNTIYF.

The rearrangement uses TRBV28 and TRBJ1-1; D is perhaps TRBD1 (5 bases). This CDR3 contains 13 residues. The V gene lost 5 bases and the J gene lost 2 bases, with 9 bases spanning the gap. The germline gives CDR1 MDHEN, CDR2 SYDVKM. As DNA, the CDR3 is TGTGCCAGCAGTCCCTGGACAAACACTGAAGCTTTCTTT. It specifies CASSPWTNTEAFF. Drawing the rest from reference TRBV28 and TRBJ1-1, the complete variable domain is DVKVTQSSRYLVKRTGEKVFLECVQDMDHENMFWYRQDPGLGLRLIYFSYDVKMKEKGDIPEGYSVSREKKERFSLILESASTNQTSMYLCASSPWTNTEAFFGQGTRLTVV.

There are many counts of this clonotype. The J gene is TRBJ1-1, the V gene TRBV27, with D maybe TRBD1 (5 bases). The ends were cut back, 0 bases at V and 2 bases at J, with 10 bases in the middle. This CDR3 has 15 amino acids. Germline V gene lookup returns CDR1 MNHEY and CDR2 SMNVEV (reference sequence). CDR3 sequence reads: CASSLSGVPNTEAFF. For the CDR3, the DNA is TGTGCCAGCAGTTTATCGGGGGTTCCTAACACTGAAGCTTTCTTT.

Concerning this clonotype: A clone one base away is much larger, so this may be a read error. V gene TRBV3-1 combines with J gene TRBJ1-1, with 8 nucleotides matching TRBD1. The CDR3 runs to 14 residues. Losses at the gene ends were 8 bases for V and 1 base for J; bases not matched to a gene: 6. Germline values: CDR1 LGHDT, CDR2 YNNKEL (reference sequence). Here the CDR3 reads CASGRGQGNTEAFF. The CDR3 DNA follows: TGTGCCAGCGGCCGTGGACAGGGGAACACTGAAGCTTTCTTT.

This clonotype was seen only a few times. V gene TRBV7-2 combines with J gene TRBJ1-2, with a possible D match to TRBD1 (6 bases). Trimming shortened V by 3 bases and J by 8 bases, and 16 bases separated the two germline ends. Looked up from germline, CDR1 is SGHTA and CDR2 is FQGNSA. CDR3 length: 14 residues. The CDR3 coding sequence is TGTGCCAGCAGCTTCGGTCTGGACAGTGGCGGCTACACCTTC. Translating it yields CASSFGLDSGGYTF.

V usage is TRBV29-1 and J usage is TRBJ2-1; D unresolved. With 4 bases removed from V and 9 bases from J, the gap between germline ends came to 13 bases. The CDR3 is 12 amino acids. Germline V gene data show CDR1 as SQVTM and CDR2 as ANQGSEA. CDR3 sequence reads: CSVGSDEAEQFF. The CDR3, as DNA: TGCAGCGTTGGCTCAGACGAGGCTGAGCAGTTCTTC.

This clonotype has just a few counts. The chain carries TRBV20-1 and TRBJ2-1, with TRBD2 matching over 11 bases. This CDR3 region has 15 residues. Germline-derived CDR1 and CDR2 are DFQATT and SNEGSKA (reference sequence). Trimming cost V 6 bases and J 4 bases; bases outside gene matches: 8. The CDR3 protein is CSARLAGSQYNEQFF. Written as DNA, the CDR3 is TGCAGTGCGCGACTAGCGGGGTCCCAGTACAATGAGCAGTTCTTC.

This clonotype was observed once. This chain links TRBV5-5 with TRBJ2-5; D ambiguous. This CDR3 has 13 amino acids. Per the germline V gene, CDR1 is SGHKS and CDR2 is YYEKEE (reference sequence). The V and J ends lost 8 bases and 3 bases respectively, with 14 bases between them. CDR3 protein: CARGPGPEETQYF. The CDR3 DNA sequence: TGTGCCAGGGGCCCCGGGCCCGAAGAGACCCAGTACTTC.

The chain couples TRBV28 to TRBJ2-1; 8 nucleotides align to TRBD1. This CDR3 is built from 16 residues. The germline V gene encodes CDR1 MDHEN and CDR2 SYDVKM. The J segment lost 4 bases and the V segment lost 5 bases, leaving 10 bases of the junction unmatched. DNA for the CDR3: TGTGCCAGCAGTGAATCTCGGACAGGGACTTACAATGAGCAGTTCTTC. This gives the protein CASSESRTGTYNEQFF.

This chain joins TRBV4-2 and TRBJ2-1, with TRBD2 matching over 8 bases. The germline V gene has CDR1 LGHNA and CDR2 YNFKEQ. With V trimmed by 3 bases and J by 6 bases, 16 bases remained unmatched. The length of the CDR3 is 18 residues. The CDR3 nucleotides are TGTGCCAGCAGCCAGCCCGGGAGTGCGGGAGGAAGGGCCAATGAGCAGTTCTTC. Translated: CASSQPGSAGGRANEQFF.

The CDR3 DNA follows: TGTGCCAGCAGTGAATGGGCAGGGGGAGGGTACGAGCAGTACTTC. Its protein is CASSEWAGGGYEQYF. The gene calls are TRBV6-1 and TRBJ2-7; either TRBD1 or TRBD2 may supply D (7 bases each). CDR1 MNHNS and CDR2 SASEGT come from the germline V gene. V was shortened by 2 bases and J by 4 bases, with 15 bases between the two germline ends. The CDR3 consists of 15 residues.

This clonotype was counted a few times. The V gene is TRBV4-1, the J gene TRBJ1-2; 7 bases line up with TRBD1. V gave up 2 bases and J gave up 0 bases; unmatched junction bases: 6. In germline, CDR1 is MGHRA, CDR2 YSYEKL. The CDR3 extends over 16 amino acids. CDR3 in amino acids: CASSQPGTDANYGYTF. CDR3 nucleotide sequence: TGCGCCAGCAGCCAACCTGGGACAGACGCTAACTATGGCTACACCTTC.

There are a few counts of this clonotype. The chain employs TRBV27 and TRBJ2-7; maybe TRBD2 (5 bases). The CDR3 has 15 residues. Germline CDR1 MNHEY, CDR2 SMNVEV (reference sequence). Deletions cut 5 bases from V and 0 bases from J, with 14 bases between. The CDR3 region has the DNA TGTGCCAGCAGTCGAGGACTCGTCCGCTCCTACGAGCAGTACTTC. Translation gives CASSRGLVRSYEQYF.

This clonotype was seen once. This chain uses TRBV9 with TRBJ2-1; unclear D gene. CDR3 length: 13 amino acids. Trimming cost V 4 bases and J 4 bases, with 9 bases left between them. From germline, CDR1 is SGDLS and CDR2 YYNGEE. CDR3 nucleotide sequence: TGTGCCAGCAGCCGAGACGAGTACAATGAGCAGTTCTTC. Its translation is CASSRDEYNEQFF.